This T cell receptor beta chain was sequenced in a study of blood T cells in healthy people across ages. The use of a sample-barcoded 5' primer and a J-beta primer mix characterized a second PCR of roughly 6 to 11 cycles. Every single cDNA molecule received a tag from a template-switch adaptor with 12 random nucleotides. Each CDR3 protein is one row after TCRdb ran MiXCR on the 5' RACE reads. In the table there are 1.5 million to 2 million distinct CDR3 sequences, roughly 49% of which are singletons. Trimming pared 6 bases from V and 0 bases from J, leaving 18 bases between. Germline lookup yields CDR1 MDHEN and CDR2 SYDVKM. This CDR3 is built from 17 residues. Per sample, no less than 6 micrograms of total RNA were extracted. About this clonotype itself: Its antigen is currently unknown.

General study findings and limits: Unsorted PBMC input precluded a conclusive naive versus antigen-experienced comparison. Expanded clonotype shifts may have been confounded, as the donors had an unknown CMV status.

The specimen was blood. This sequence was found in a woman aged 40 to 50 in good health. V and J are TRBV28 and TRBJ2-1, with D possibly TRBD1 on 7 matching bases. The CDR3 DNA sequence: TGTGCCAGCAGAGGTCTCAGGGGGGCGGACTCCTACAATGAGCAGTTCTTC. Amino acids: CASRGLRGADSYNEQFF.